This passage covers 17 T cell receptor beta chains from one sample sequenced in a study of T cell repertoires and HLA-DP antigens. What these receptors recognize is not known. Measured with immunoSEQ multiplex PCR; TCRdb has only the in-frame clones, and not every one. The table includes over 100,000 clones, more than 85% detected once. The source material was CD4+ T cells from PBMCs. The receptors were sampled from a woman aged 18-30 years in good health and CMV-seronegative.

V gene TRBV10-3 combines with J gene TRBJ1-4; 10 bases agree with TRBD1. Germline CDR1 reads ENHRY; CDR2 reads SYGVKD. Trimming removed 4 bases from V and 7 bases from J; junction bases left unmatched: 3. This CDR3 comprises 14 residues. The CDR3 DNA reads TGTGCCATCAGTGGGACAGGGGGACGTGAAAAACTGTTTTTT. Residues: CAISGTGGREKLFF.

J is TRBJ2-4 and V is TRBV14, with TRBD2 matching over 16 bases. The germline CDR1 and CDR2 sequences are SGHDN and FVKESK. V shed 1 base and J 2 bases; nucleotides not matched to a gene: 8. The CDR3 is 20 residues long. The CDR3 nucleotides read TGTGCCAGCAGCCAAGCTGGGACTAGCGGGAGGGCCGGAACCAAAAACATTCAGTACTTC. It is translated as CASSQAGTSGRAGTKNIQYF.

The chain is built from TRBV10-3 and TRBJ1-2; TRBD1 agrees at 8 bases. The CDR3 is 14 residues long. The V and J ends lost 4 bases and 6 bases, in that order; junction bases with no gene match: 7. Germline CDR1 ENHRY, CDR2 SYGVKD. CDR3 coding DNA: TGTGCCATCAGTGTGGCGGACAGGGACCATGGCTACACCTTC. Translation gives CAISVADRDHGYTF.

The CDR3 bases are TGTGCCAGCAGCTTGGAGGGGGCGGGAGAGACCCAGTACTTC. Amino acids: CASSLEGAGETQYF. The rearrangement joins TRBV5-4 to TRBJ2-5; 7 bases are shared with TRBD1. Trimming took 0 bases from V and 4 from J; bases not matched to a gene: 3. Germline values: CDR1 SGHNT, CDR2 YYREEE (reference sequence). CDR3 size: 14 residues.

The genes are TRBV4-1 and TRBJ2-7; either TRBD1 or TRBD2 may supply D (5 bases each). The germline V gene encodes CDR1 MGHRA and CDR2 YSYEKL. Trimming cost V 6 bases and J 0 bases, with 12 bases left between them. This CDR3 has 14 amino acids. CDR3 protein: CASRRGPLSYEQYF. In DNA, the CDR3 is TGCGCCAGCAGACGGGGACCCCTCTCCTACGAGCAGTACTTC.

The chain combines TRBV23-1 with TRBJ2-7, with 12 bases matching TRBD2. TRBV23-1 falls under the ORF class, with uncertain function. J lost 3 bases, V lost 4 bases, and 1 base had no gene match. The CDR3 is 14 residues long. The CDR3 coding sequence is TGCGCCAGCAGTCCGGGACTAGCGGGCTACGAGCAGTACTTC. This codes for CASSPGLAGYEQYF.

This clone was observed once. The J gene is TRBJ2-2, the V gene TRBV27; 12 nucleotides line up with TRBD2. Germline-derived CDR1 and CDR2 are MNHEY and SMNVEV (reference sequence). The CDR3 is 16 residues long. Trimming took 3 bases from V and 6 from J; bases not matched to a gene: 5. This CDR3 reads CASSFPTSGRAGELFF. The CDR3, as DNA: TGTGCCAGCAGTTTCCCGACTAGCGGGAGAGCCGGGGAGCTGTTTTTT.

The chain links TRBV7-9 to TRBJ1-2; 9 bases agree with TRBD1. CDR3 length: 17 residues. V lost 3 bases and J lost 1; bases outside the gene matches: 9. CDR1 is SEHNR and CDR2 is FQNEAQ in the germline V gene (reference sequence). Here the CDR3 reads CASSFGTGSSYNYGYTF. The CDR3 nucleotides are TGTGCCAGCAGCTTCGGGACAGGGAGCTCGTATAACTATGGCTACACCTTC.

The table lists this clone with a count of one. The chain has TRBV30 and TRBJ1-6; D remains unclear. V was trimmed by 5 bases and J by 12 bases, leaving 14 bases between them. The germline V gene has CDR1 GTSNPN and CDR2 SVGIG (reference sequence). The CDR3 has 12 amino acids. The CDR3 DNA is TGTGCCTGGTCTGGCGGGCTGGAACCCCTCCACTTT. It encodes CAWSGGLEPLHF.

V gene TRBV28 combines with J gene TRBJ1-5; 10 bases line up with TRBD1. The CDR3 runs 14 residues. V dropped 9 bases and J dropped 3; count of bases not matched to a gene: 5. Germline assignment: CDR1 MDHEN and CDR2 SYDVKM. CDR3 nucleotide sequence: TGTGCCAGTAGGACAGGGGGTACCAATCAGCCCCAGCATTTT. Translated: CASRTGGTNQPQHF.

This rearrangement joins TRBV4-3 to TRBJ2-1; D uncertain. V lost 3 bases and J 6 bases, leaving 3 bases between the germline ends. The germline V gene encodes CDR1 LGHNA and CDR2 YSLEER. This CDR3 region has 11 residues. Here the CDR3 DNA reads TGCGCCAGCAGCCAGTCCAATGAGCAGTTCTTC. Protein: CASSQSNEQFF.

V usage is TRBV7-8 and J usage is TRBJ1-5, with D unresolved. V was cut by 3 bases and J by 4 bases, with 7 bases left in between. The V gene's germline CDR1 is SGHVS and CDR2 FQNEAQ. CDR3 length equals 13 residues. CDR3 in DNA: TGTGCCAGCAGCTTCAGGAGTAATCAGCCCCAGCATTTT. Amino acids: CASSFRSNQPQHF.

CDR3 coding DNA: TGTGCCAGCAGCCGTACGGCGGGGGCGCTGACTGAAGCTTTCTTT. Translated: CASSRTAGALTEAFF. This sequence joins TRBV16 and TRBJ1-1; D perhaps matches TRBD1 (6 bases). The CDR3 consists of 15 residues. CDR1 is KGHSY and CDR2 is FQNENV in the germline V gene. Trimming cost V 4 bases and J 5 bases, with 17 bases left between them.

This chain links TRBV6-5 with TRBJ2-2; TRBD2 might be the D (6 bases). The CDR3 loop spans 15 amino acids. V shed 1 base and J shed 5 bases, with 11 bases lying between them. Germline-derived CDR1 and CDR2 are MNHEY and SVGAGI. The CDR3 bases are TGTGCCAGCAGTTACTTTTTGGGGGGAACCGGGGAGCTGTTTTTT. It is translated as CASSYFLGGTGELFF.

Concerning this clone: Germline is not matched at one junction end, which may reflect a read error. The V gene is TRBV5-1, the J gene TRBJ2-1; 9 bases agree with TRBD2. CDR1 and CDR2 (germline): SGHRS, YFSETQ. There are 15 residues in the CDR3. This CDR3 reads CASTQGGGRGNERFF. The CDR3 DNA reads TGCGCCAGCACCCAGGGGGGCGGGAGGGGCAATGAGCGGTTCTTC.

This clone has a single count. This chain connects TRBV2 to TRBJ2-1; 12 nucleotides agree with TRBD2. Germline values: CDR1 SNHLY, CDR2 FYNNEI. This CDR3 is 15 amino acids long. Germline trimming cut 4 bases from V and 2 bases from J; bases unmatched to any gene: 0. In DNA form, the CDR3 reads TGTGCCAGCAGTGGGACTAGCGGGACCTACAATGAGCAGTTCTTC. Translation gives CASSGTSGTYNEQFF.

There are many counts of this clone. The genes are TRBV19 and TRBJ2-3, with 8 bases fitting TRBD2. Germline-derived CDR1 and CDR2 are LNHDA and SQIVND (reference sequence). The CDR3 is made up of 15 amino acids. V was clipped by 3 bases and J by 5 bases; unmatched bases: 7. This CDR3 is CASSIDSGMVDTQYF. The CDR3 nucleotides are TGTGCCAGTAGTATCGATAGCGGGATGGTAGATACGCAGTATTTT.